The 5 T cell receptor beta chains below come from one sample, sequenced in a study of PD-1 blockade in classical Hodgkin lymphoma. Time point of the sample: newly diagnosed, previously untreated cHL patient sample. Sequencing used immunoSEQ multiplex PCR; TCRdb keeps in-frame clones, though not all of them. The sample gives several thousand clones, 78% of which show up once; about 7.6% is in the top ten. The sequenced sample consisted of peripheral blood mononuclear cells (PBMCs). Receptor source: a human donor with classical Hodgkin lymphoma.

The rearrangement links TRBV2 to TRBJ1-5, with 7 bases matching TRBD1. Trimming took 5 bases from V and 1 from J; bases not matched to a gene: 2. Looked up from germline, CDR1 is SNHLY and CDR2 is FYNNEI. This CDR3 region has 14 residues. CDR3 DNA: TGTGCCAGCAGTCCGGGACAGAGCAATCAGCCCCAGCATTTT. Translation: CASSPGQSNQPQHF.

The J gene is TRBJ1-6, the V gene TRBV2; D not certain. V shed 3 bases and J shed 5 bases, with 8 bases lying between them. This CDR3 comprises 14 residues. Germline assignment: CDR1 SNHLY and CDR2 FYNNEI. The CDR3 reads CASSDFMNNSPLHF. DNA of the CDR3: TGTGCCAGCAGTGATTTTATGAATAATTCACCCCTCCACTTT.

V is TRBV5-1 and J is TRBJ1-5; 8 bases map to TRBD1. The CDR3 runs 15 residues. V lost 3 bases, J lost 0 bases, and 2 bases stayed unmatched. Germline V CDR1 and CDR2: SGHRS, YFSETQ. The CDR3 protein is CASSSGQASNQPQHF. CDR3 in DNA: TGCGCCAGCAGCTCGGGACAGGCTAGCAATCAGCCCCAGCATTTT.

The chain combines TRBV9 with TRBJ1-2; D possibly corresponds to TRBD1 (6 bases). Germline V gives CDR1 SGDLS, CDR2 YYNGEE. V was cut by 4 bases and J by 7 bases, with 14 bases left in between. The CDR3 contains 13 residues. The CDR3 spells CASSLGGQLGYTF. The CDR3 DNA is TGTGCCAGCAGCTTAGGGGGGCAGCTTGGCTACACCTTC.

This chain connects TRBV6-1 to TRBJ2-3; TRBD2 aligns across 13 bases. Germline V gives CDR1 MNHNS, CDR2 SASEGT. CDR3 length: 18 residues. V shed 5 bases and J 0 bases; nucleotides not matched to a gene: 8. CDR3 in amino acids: CASSKGTSGKGSTDTQYF. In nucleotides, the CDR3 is TGTGCCAGCAGTAAAGGGACTAGCGGGAAAGGGAGCACAGATACGCAGTATTTT.